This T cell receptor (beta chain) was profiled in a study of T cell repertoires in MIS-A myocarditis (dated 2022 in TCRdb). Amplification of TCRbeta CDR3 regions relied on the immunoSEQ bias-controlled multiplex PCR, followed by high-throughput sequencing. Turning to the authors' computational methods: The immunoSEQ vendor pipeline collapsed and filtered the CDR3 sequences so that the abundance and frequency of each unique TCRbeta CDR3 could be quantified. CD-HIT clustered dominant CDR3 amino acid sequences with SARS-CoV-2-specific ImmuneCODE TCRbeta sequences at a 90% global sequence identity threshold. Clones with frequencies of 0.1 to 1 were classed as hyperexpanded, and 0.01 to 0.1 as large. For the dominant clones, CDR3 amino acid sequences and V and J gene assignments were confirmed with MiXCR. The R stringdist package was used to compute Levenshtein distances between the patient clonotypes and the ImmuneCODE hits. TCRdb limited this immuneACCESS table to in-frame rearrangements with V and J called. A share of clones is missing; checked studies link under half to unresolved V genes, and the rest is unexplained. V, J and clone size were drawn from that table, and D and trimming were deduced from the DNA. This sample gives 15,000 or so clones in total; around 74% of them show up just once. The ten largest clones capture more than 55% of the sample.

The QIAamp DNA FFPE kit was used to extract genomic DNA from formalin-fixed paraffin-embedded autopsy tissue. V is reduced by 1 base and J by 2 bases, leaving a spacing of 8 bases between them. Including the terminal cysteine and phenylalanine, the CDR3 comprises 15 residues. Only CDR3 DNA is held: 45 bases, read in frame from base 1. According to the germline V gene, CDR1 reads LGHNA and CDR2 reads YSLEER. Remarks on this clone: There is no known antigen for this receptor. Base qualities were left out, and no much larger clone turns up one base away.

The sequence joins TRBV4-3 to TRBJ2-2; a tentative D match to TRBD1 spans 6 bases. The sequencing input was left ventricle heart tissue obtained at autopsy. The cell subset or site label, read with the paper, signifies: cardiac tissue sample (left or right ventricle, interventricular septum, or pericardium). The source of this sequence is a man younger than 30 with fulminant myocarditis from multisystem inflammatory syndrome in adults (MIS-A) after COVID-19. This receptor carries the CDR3 CASSQGTANTGELFF. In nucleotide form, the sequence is TGCGCCAGCAGCCAAGGGACAGCTAACACCGGGGAGCTGTTTTTT.